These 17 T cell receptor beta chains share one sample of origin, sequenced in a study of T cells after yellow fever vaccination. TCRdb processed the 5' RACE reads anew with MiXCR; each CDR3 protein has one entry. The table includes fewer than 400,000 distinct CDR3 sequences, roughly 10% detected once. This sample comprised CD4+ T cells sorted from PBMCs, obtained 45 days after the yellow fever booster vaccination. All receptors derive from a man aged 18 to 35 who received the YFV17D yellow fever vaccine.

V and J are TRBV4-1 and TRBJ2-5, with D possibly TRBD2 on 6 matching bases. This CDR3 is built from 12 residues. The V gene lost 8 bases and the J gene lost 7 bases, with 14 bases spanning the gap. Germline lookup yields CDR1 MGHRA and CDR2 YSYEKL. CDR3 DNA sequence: TGCGCCAGCGGGACTGAGAGGGGGACCCAGTACTTC. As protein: CASGTERGTQYF.

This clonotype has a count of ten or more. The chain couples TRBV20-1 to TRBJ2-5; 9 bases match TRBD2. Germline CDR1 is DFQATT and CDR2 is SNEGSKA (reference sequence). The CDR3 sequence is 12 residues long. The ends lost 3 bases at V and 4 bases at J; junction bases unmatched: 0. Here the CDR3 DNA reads TGCAGTGCTAGGACTAGCGGAGAGACCCAGTACTTC. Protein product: CSARTSGETQYF.

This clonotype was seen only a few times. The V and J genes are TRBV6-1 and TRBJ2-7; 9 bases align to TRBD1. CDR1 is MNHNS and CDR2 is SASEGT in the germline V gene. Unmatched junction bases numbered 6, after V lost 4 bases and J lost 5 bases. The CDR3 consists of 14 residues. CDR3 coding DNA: TGTGCCAGCAGTGGCGGACAGGGGTGGAACGAGCAGTACTTC. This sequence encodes CASSGGQGWNEQYF.

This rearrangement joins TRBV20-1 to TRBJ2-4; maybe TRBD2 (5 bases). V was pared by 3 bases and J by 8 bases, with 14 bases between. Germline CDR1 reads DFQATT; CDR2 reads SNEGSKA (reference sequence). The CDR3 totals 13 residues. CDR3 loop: CSASWGARDIQYF. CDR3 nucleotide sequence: TGCAGTGCTAGCTGGGGTGCGAGGGACATTCAGTACTTC.

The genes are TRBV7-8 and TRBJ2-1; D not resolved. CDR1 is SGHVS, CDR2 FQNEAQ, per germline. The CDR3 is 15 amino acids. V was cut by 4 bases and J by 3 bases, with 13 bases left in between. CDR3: CASSSLGGIYNEQFF. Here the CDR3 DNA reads TGTGCCAGCAGCTCCTTGGGCGGTATCTACAATGAGCAGTTCTTC.

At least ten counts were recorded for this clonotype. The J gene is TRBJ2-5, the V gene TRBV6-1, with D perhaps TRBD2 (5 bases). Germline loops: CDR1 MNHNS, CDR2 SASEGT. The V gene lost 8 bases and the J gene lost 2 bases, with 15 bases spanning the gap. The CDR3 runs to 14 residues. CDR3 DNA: TGTGCCAGCTCGGGGAATGGGCATCAAGAGACCCAGTACTTC. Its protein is CASSGNGHQETQYF.

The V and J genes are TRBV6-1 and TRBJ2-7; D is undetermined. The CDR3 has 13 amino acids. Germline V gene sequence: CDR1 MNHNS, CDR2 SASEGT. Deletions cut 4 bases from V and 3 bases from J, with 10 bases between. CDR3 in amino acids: CASSALDYYEQYV. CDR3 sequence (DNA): TGTGCCAGCAGTGCTCTCGATTACTACGAGCAGTACGTC.

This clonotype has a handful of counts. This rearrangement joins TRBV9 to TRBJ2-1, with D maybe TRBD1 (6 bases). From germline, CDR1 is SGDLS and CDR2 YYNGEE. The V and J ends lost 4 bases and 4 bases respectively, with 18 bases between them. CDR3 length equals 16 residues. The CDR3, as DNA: TGTGCCAGCAGCCACCTTGGACAGACAACTTACAATGAGCAGTTCTTC. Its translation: CASSHLGQTTYNEQFF.

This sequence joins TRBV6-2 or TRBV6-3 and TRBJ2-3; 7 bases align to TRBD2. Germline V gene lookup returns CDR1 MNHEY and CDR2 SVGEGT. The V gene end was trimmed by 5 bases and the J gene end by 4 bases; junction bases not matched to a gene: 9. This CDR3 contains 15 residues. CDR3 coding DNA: TGTGCCAGCAGTACATTGGCGGGGAGGGCAGATACGCAGTATTTT. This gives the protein CASSTLAGRADTQYF.

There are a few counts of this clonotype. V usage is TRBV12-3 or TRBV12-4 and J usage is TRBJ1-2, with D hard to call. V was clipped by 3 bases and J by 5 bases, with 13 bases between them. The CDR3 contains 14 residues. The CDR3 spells CASSFNENGYGYTF. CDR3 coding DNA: TGTGCCAGCAGTTTCAATGAGAACGGGTATGGCTACACCTTC.

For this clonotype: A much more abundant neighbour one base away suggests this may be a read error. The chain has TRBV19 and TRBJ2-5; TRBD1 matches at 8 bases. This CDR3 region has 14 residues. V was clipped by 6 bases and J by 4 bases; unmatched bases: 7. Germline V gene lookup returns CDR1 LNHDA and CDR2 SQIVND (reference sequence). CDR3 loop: CASRWTGSTETQYF. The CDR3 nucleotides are TGTGCCAGTAGATGGACAGGGAGTACAGAGACCCAGTACTTC.

The CDR3, as DNA: TGTGCCAGCAGCGTAATGGCGGGGCCCGGAGATACGCAGTATTTT. Amino acids: CASSVMAGPGDTQYF. The genes are TRBV9 and TRBJ2-3, with D possibly matching TRBD2 (6 bases). V lost 1 base, J lost 5 bases, and 14 bases lay in between. CDR1 and CDR2 from the germline V gene are SGDLS and YYNGEE. CDR3 length equals 15 residues.

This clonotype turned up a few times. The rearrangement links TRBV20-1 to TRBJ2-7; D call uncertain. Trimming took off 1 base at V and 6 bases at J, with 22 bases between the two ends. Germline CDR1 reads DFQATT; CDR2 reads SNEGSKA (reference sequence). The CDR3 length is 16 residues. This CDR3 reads CSARAPSHDGPVEQYV. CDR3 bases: TGCAGTGCTAGAGCCCCTTCCCATGACGGTCCGGTCGAGCAGTACGTC.

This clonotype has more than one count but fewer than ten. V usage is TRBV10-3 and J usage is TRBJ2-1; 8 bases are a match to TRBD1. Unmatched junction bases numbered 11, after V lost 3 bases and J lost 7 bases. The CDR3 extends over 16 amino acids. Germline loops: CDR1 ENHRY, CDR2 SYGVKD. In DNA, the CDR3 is TGTGCCATCAGTGAAAGCGACGGACAGGGATTTAATGAGCAGTTCTTC. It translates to CAISESDGQGFNEQFF.

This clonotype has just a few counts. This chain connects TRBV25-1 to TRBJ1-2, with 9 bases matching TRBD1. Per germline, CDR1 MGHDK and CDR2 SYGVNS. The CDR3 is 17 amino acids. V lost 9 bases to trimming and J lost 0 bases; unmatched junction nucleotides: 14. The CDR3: CASSGTGYMVANYGYTF. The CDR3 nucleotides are TGTGCCAGTTCCGGGACAGGGTACATGGTTGCTAACTATGGCTACACCTTC.

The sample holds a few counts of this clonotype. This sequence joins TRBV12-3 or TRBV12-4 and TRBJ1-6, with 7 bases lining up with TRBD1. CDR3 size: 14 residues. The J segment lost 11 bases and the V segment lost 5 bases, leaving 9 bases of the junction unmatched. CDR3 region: CASSKTTGRTPLHF. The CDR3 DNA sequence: TGTGCCAGCAGTAAAACGACAGGGAGAACACCCCTCCACTTT.

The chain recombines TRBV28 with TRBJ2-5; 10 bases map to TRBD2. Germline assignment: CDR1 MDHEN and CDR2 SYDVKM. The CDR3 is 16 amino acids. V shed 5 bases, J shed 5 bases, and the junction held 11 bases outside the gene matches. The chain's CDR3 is CASSPLTSGWKETQYF. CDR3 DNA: TGTGCCAGCAGTCCTCTGACTAGCGGGTGGAAGGAGACCCAGTACTTC.